The rows below give T cell receptor beta chains drawn from one sample of a study of tumor and adjacent non-tumor tissue in lung cancer. TCRdb itself ran the multiplex PCR reads through MiXCR, one entry per CDR3 protein. The sample lists about 60,000 distinct CDR3 sequences; about 61% were seen once. Input material: distant non-tumor lung tissue. These receptors all stem from a man in his 70s with non-small cell lung cancer. The CDR3 runs from the conserved cysteine through the conserved F or W. The D gene is left open where the match is weak. Expanded clones are given a class, and other clones once, few, many or no size at all.

clone_size	v_call	j_call	d_call	cdr3_aa	cdr3_nt
NA	TRBV29-1	TRBJ2-1	NA	CSVVGMVTYNEQFF	TGCAGCGTCGTCGGGATGGTGACCTACAATGAGCAGTTCTTC
NA	TRBV20-1	TRBJ2-3	NA	CSARVSREADTQYF	TGCAGTGCTAGAGTGAGTAGGGAAGCTGATACGCAGTATTTT
NA	TRBV5-1	TRBJ2-1	NA	CASSLNVGGRYYSYNEQFF	TGCGCCAGCAGCTTGAACGTAGGTGGCAGATATTACTCCTACAATGAGCAGTTCTTC
NA	TRBV6-1	TRBJ2-3	NA	CAGRSRQMTDTQYF	TGTGCCGGCAGATCCCGGCAAATGACAGATACGCAGTATTTT
NA	TRBV28	TRBJ1-1	NA	CASSRSLNTNTEAFF	TGTGCCAGCAGTCGCTCCCTCAACACGAACACTGAAGCTTTCTTT
NA	TRBV29-1	TRBJ2-5	NA	CSALSGAAWTQYF	TGCAGTGCCTTGTCTGGGGCCGCTTGGACCCAGTACTTC
NA	TRBV5-1	TRBJ1-4	NA	CASSLEATTNEKLFF	TGCGCCAGCAGCTTGGAGGCAACTACTAATGAAAAACTGTTTTTT
many	TRBV6-2/TRBV6-3	TRBJ2-1	TRBD2	CASSPGTSGRGGGYNEQFF	TGTGCCAGCAGTCCCGGGACTAGCGGAAGGGGCGGAGGGTACAATGAGCAGTTCTTC
once	TRBV6-5	TRBJ2-1	TRBD1	CASSRLGQFDNEQFF	TGTGCCAGCAGCAGACTGGGACAGTTTGACAATGAACAGTTCTTC
NA	TRBV5-4	TRBJ1-2	NA	CASGLSQKVYGYTF	TGTGCCAGCGGCTTGTCTCAGAAAGTTTACGGCTACACCTTC
many	TRBV12-3/TRBV12-4	TRBJ2-7	TRBD1	CASSARDRSSYEQYF	TGTGCCAGCAGTGCCCGGGACAGGAGCTCCTACGAGCAGTACTTC
many	TRBV29-1	TRBJ2-3	NA	CSVEETSTDTQYF	TGCAGCGTTGAAGAGACAAGCACAGATACGCAGTATTTT
NA	TRBV11-3	TRBJ2-4	TRBD1	CANSLNRGNSKNIQYF	TGTGCAAACAGCTTGAACAGGGGTAACTCCAAAAACATTCAGTACTTC
NA	TRBV11-2	TRBJ2-7	TRBD2	CAGSFARGGGTYKQYF	TGTGCCGGCAGCTTCGCGCGGGGCGGGGGAACCTACAAGCAGTACTTC
NA	TRBV6-5	TRBJ1-1	NA	CASCPDRNTEAFF	TGTGCTAGCTGTCCAGACAGGAACACTGAAGCTTTCTTT
NA	TRBV12-3/TRBV12-4	TRBJ2-7	NA	CASSKGENEQYF	TGTGCCAGCAGTAAGGGAGAGAATGAGCAGTACTTC
many	TRBV20-1	TRBJ2-5	TRBD2	CSVRDAGDPQETQYF	TGCAGTGTCCGAGATGCGGGGGACCCTCAGGAGACCCAGTACTTC
medium-sized	TRBV6-2/TRBV6-3	TRBJ2-1	NA	CASNGPTDEQFF	TGTGCCAGCAATGGTCCTACGGATGAGCAGTTCTTC
NA	TRBV30	TRBJ1-5	NA	CAWNMEWGNQPQHF	TGTGCCTGGAACATGGAGTGGGGCAATCAGCCCCAGCATTTT
large	TRBV6-6	TRBJ1-5	NA	CASSSNSNQPQHF	TGTGCCAGCAGTTCAAATAGCAATCAGCCCCAGCATTTT
many	TRBV28	TRBJ2-7	TRBD1	CASRSGQSYYEQYF	TGTGCCAGCAGATCGGGACAGTCATACTACGAGCAGTACTTC
few	TRBV14	TRBJ2-7	TRBD2	CASSQEKLAGASYEQYF	TGTGCCAGCAGCCAAGAGAAGCTAGCGGGAGCCTCCTACGAGCAGTACTTC
NA	TRBV28	TRBJ2-1	NA	CASSDPPDRYNEQFF	TGTGCCAGCAGTGATCCCCCCGATCGTTACAATGAGCAGTTCTTC
NA	TRBV20-1	TRBJ2-5	NA	CSTIVGLYQETQYF	TGCAGTACTATAGTAGGACTGTACCAAGAGACCCAGTACTTC
NA	TRBV5-1	TRBJ2-1	NA	CASSFSRGATLEQFF	TGCGCCAGCAGCTTTAGCCGGGGGGCCACTCTTGAGCAGTTCTTC
NA	TRBV7-8	TRBJ2-3	TRBD1	CASSFPHRDSHTDTQYF	TGTGCCAGCAGCTTTCCCCACCGGGACAGTCACACAGATACGCAGTATTTT
NA	TRBV24-1	TRBJ2-5	NA	CGTSAIRVETQYF	TGTGGCACCAGTGCTATAAGGGTAGAGACCCAGTACTTC
NA	TRBV11-2	TRBJ2-2	TRBD2	CVSSLYRLASAGELFF	TGTGTCAGCAGTTTATATCGACTAGCCTCGGCCGGGGAGCTGTTTTTT
NA	TRBV4-2	TRBJ2-7	NA	CASGQENGWASNYERYF	TGTGCCAGCGGCCAAGAAAACGGGTGGGCCTCTAACTACGAGCGGTACTTC
many	TRBV12-3/TRBV12-4	TRBJ1-5	NA	CASSLGGGNQPQHF	TGTGCCAGCAGTTTAGGGGGCGGCAATCAGCCCCAGCATTTT
few	TRBV20-1	TRBJ2-2	NA	CSARGDRTGELFF	TGCAGTGCTAGAGGAGATCGAACCGGGGAGCTGTTTTTT
NA	TRBV5-6	TRBJ1-1	NA	CASSLDWTEAFF	TGTGCCAGCAGCTTGGATTGGACTGAAGCTTTCTTT
NA	TRBV10-3	TRBJ1-5	NA	CDIRPTGDNQPQHF	TGTGACATCAGACCCACAGGAGACAATCAGCCCCAGCATTTT
NA	TRBV28	TRBJ1-5	NA	CASRSGDNQPQHF	TGTGCCAGCAGATCCGGGGACAATCAGCCCCAGCACTTT
many	TRBV11-1	TRBJ2-6	NA	CASSLARAESNVLTF	TGTGCCAGCAGCTTAGCGAGGGCAGAAAGTAACGTCCTGACTTTC
NA	TRBV20-1	TRBJ2-1	TRBD2	CSARDLGREGSEQFF	TGCAGTGCTAGAGATCTTGGGCGGGAGGGCAGTGAGCAGTTCTTC
NA	TRBV6-1	TRBJ2-2	NA	CASSYSQGWHTGELFF	TGTGCCAGCAGTTATTCACAGGGTTGGCACACCGGGGAGCTGTTTTTT
many	TRBV30	TRBJ2-3	TRBD2	CAWSVGGSDTQYF	TGTGCCTGGAGTGTGGGGGGGTCAGATACGCAGTATTTT
NA	TRBV4-2	TRBJ2-1	TRBD2	CASSQDGLAGNDEQFF	TGTGCCAGCAGCCAAGATGGTCTAGCGGGAAACGATGAGCAGTTCTTC
NA	TRBV4-1	TRBJ2-5	TRBD1	CANSRVRDRALIQYF	TGCGCCAACAGCCGAGTCCGGGACAGGGCGTTGATCCAGTACTTC
few	TRBV30	TRBJ1-1	NA	CAWSEVMGSYTEAFF	TGTGCCTGGAGTGAGGTGATGGGAAGTTACACTGAAGCTTTCTTT
NA	TRBV6-5	TRBJ2-3	NA	CASSRSVQDTQYF	TGTGCCAGCAGCCGGTCCGTCCAGGATACGCAGTATTTT
NA	TRBV11-2	TRBJ2-3	TRBD1	CASSLDSRTGGEGDTQYF	TGTGCCAGCAGCTTAGATTCCAGGACAGGGGGGGAGGGGGATACGCAGTATTTT
NA	TRBV20-1	TRBJ1-2	TRBD1	CSARGQGAGYGYTF	TGCAGTGCTAGAGGACAGGGGGCAGGCTATGGCTACACCTTC
NA	TRBV13	TRBJ2-5	NA	CASTQGTAIQETQYF	TGTGCCAGCACACAAGGGACGGCCATCCAAGAGACCCAGTACTTC
many	TRBV10-3	TRBJ2-6	NA	CAIRGSSGANVLTF	TGTGCCATCAGAGGGAGCTCTGGGGCCAACGTCCTGACTTTC
few	TRBV25-1	TRBJ1-2	NA	CASSSTATNYGYTF	TGTGCCAGCAGTTCGACAGCTACTAACTATGGCTACACCTTC
NA	TRBV10-2	TRBJ1-2	TRBD1	CTSRDSPTPSNYGYTF	TGCACCAGCCGGGACAGTCCTACCCCGTCTAACTACGGTTACACCTTC
NA	TRBV11-2	TRBJ1-6	TRBD1	CASSAKDRVFSPLHF	TGCGCCAGCAGCGCTAAGGACAGGGTATTTTCACCCCTCCACTTT
once	TRBV10-3	TRBJ2-3	NA	CAFSESPGRDRWDTQYF	TGTGCCTTCAGTGAGTCTCCAGGCAGGGATCGCTGGGATACGCAGTATTTT
NA	TRBV29-1	TRBJ1-2	NA	CSVETWIGGYTF	TGCAGCGTTGAAACATGGATAGGTGGCTACACGTTC
many	TRBV6-1	TRBJ1-5	NA	CASSDPGTPMNQPQHF	TGTGCCAGCAGTGACCCCGGGACACCTATGAATCAGCCCCAGCATTTT
NA	TRBV29-1	TRBJ2-5	NA	CSVTKGGGGTQYF	TGCAGCGTTACAAAGGGGGGCGGGGGGACCCAGTACTTC
NA	TRBV10-3	TRBJ2-7	NA	CAAGKVNYEEYF	TGTGCCGCCGGGAAGGTAAACTACGAAGAGTACTTC
many	TRBV28	TRBJ1-2	NA	CASSFRGSDGYTF	TGTGCCAGCAGTTTTAGGGGTTCCGATGGCTACACCTTC